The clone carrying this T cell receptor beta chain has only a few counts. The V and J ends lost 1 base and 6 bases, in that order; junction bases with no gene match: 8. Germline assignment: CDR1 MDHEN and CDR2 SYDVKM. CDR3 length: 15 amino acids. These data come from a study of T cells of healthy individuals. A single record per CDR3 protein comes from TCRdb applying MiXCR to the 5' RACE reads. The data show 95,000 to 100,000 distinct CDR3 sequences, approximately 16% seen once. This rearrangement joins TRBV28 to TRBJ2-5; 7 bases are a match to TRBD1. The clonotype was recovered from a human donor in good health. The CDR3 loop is CASSLSDRDRQTQYF. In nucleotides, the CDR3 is TGTGCCAGCAGTTTATCCGACAGGGACCGGCAGACCCAGTACTTC.